The 25 T cell receptor beta chains in this list originate from one sample, sequenced in a study of blood T cell repertoires in COVID-19. TCRdb's table, derived via immunoSEQ multiplex PCR, lists solely in-frame clones and lacks some. The sample gives roughly 300,000 clones, about 87% of which show up once; about 5.7% is in the top ten. Sequencing input: PBMCs or T cells enriched from blood (not recorded which). These receptors were obtained from a woman in her 30s who had recovered from COVID-19.

The genes are TRBV5-1 and TRBJ1-1; D gene uncertain. Trimming took 0 bases from V and 0 from J, leaving 12 bases between them. The CDR3 contains 16 residues. Germline V gene sequence: CDR1 SGHRS, CDR2 YFSETQ. CDR3 sequence (DNA): TGCGCCAGCAGCTTGGGGTCCATAGAACTGAACACTGAAGCTTTCTTT. Its protein product is CASSLGSIELNTEAFF.

The V call is TRBV5-6, the J call TRBJ1-5; TRBD1 is a possible D gene (5 bases). Germline V gene data show CDR1 as SGHDT and CDR2 as YYEEEE. The CDR3 has 14 amino acids. V gave up 0 bases and J gave up 9 bases, with 13 bases separating them. This CDR3 reads CASSLGRVHAPQHF. DNA of the CDR3: TGTGCCAGCAGCTTGGGCAGGGTTCATGCGCCCCAGCATTTT.

The rearrangement links TRBV15 to TRBJ2-3, with TRBD2 matching 10 bases. The CDR3 runs to 16 residues. Per the germline V gene, CDR1 is LNHNV and CDR2 is YYDKDF (reference sequence). J gave up 6 bases and V 9 bases, and 15 bases lay outside the gene matches. CDR3 coding DNA: TGTGCCACTAGAGGAAGCGGGGGGGCTTCCCCCGATACGCAGTATTTT. It encodes CATRGSGGASPDTQYF.

The V call is TRBV4-2, the J call TRBJ2-7; 9 bases map to TRBD1. V lost 7 bases and J lost 2; bases outside the gene matches: 9. Germline V gene data show CDR1 as LGHNA and CDR2 as YNFKEQ. The CDR3 is 15 residues long. The CDR3 spells CASTLARDRAYEQYF. CDR3 sequence (DNA): TGTGCCAGCACCCTAGCCCGGGACAGGGCCTACGAGCAGTACTTC.

This chain connects TRBV4-1 to TRBJ2-3; D is ambiguous. V gave up 1 base and J gave up 1 base, with 9 bases separating them. CDR1 is MGHRA and CDR2 is YSYEKL in the germline V gene. The CDR3 sequence is 15 residues long. The CDR3 DNA reads as TGCGCCAGCAGCCAAGCCAGTCCTGGCACAGATACGCAGTATTTT. Its protein is CASSQASPGTDTQYF.

The V gene is TRBV5-1, the J gene TRBJ2-2; weak D call: TRBD1 (5 bases). The germline V gene encodes CDR1 SGHRS and CDR2 YFSETQ. This CDR3 has 15 amino acids. Trimming stripped 2 bases from V and 0 bases from J, with 8 bases between. The CDR3 DNA reads TGCGCCAGCAGCTTCACGGACACGAACACCGGGGAGCTGTTTTTT. This codes for CASSFTDTNTGELFF.

This clone occurred once. J is TRBJ2-7 and V is TRBV20-1, with TRBD2 matching 15 bases. In germline, CDR1 is DFQATT, CDR2 SNEGSKA (reference sequence). This CDR3 has 18 amino acids. With 3 bases clipped from V and 3 bases from J, the junction kept 12 bases outside the gene matches. The CDR3 DNA reads as TGCAGTGCTAGTCCCGGACTAGCGGGGGGGCCGTTTTTCTACGAGCAGTACTTC. Translating gives CSASPGLAGGPFFYEQYF.

V is TRBV5-1 and J is TRBJ2-7, with TRBD1 identical over 7 bases. The CDR3 is made up of 13 amino acids. The germline V gene encodes CDR1 SGHRS and CDR2 YFSETQ. Trimming took 4 bases from V and 4 from J; bases not matched to a gene: 5. CDR3 loop: CASSTGVSYEQYF. The CDR3 bases are TGCGCCAGCAGCACAGGGGTGTCGTACGAGCAGTACTTC.

The chain couples TRBV6-2 or TRBV6-3 to TRBJ2-1; TRBD1 is a possible D gene (6 bases). The CDR3 extends over 14 amino acids. The V gene's germline CDR1 is MNHEY and CDR2 SVGEGT. V was trimmed by 0 bases and J by 9 bases, leaving 12 bases between them. CDR3 region: CASSYSGGSFEQFF. The DNA for the CDR3 is TGTGCCAGCAGTTACTCAGGGGGATCGTTTGAGCAGTTCTTC.

A remark on this clone: The sample holds other DNA sequences that translate to the same CDR3. The V call is TRBV19, the J call TRBJ2-2, with D maybe TRBD2 (7 bases). The germline V gene has CDR1 LNHDA and CDR2 SQIVND (reference sequence). This CDR3 has 14 residues. V lost 1 base and J lost 6, with 9 bases in between. CDR3 region: CASSIAGGPGELFF. CDR3 coding DNA: TGTGCCAGTAGTATAGCGGGGGGCCCCGGGGAGCTGTTTTTT.

This clone was counted only a few times. The chain combines TRBV7-2 with TRBJ1-4; TRBD1 might be the D (5 bases). The CDR3 is made up of 17 amino acids. Deletions cut 5 bases from V and 7 bases from J, with 23 bases between. The V gene's germline CDR1 is SGHTA and CDR2 FQGNSA. The chain's CDR3 is CASSPYAAILGGEKLFF. CDR3 bases: TGTGCCAGCAGCCCCTACGCCGCCATCCTGGGGGGTGAAAAACTGTTTTTT.

This chain uses TRBV28 with TRBJ1-4, with D possibly matching TRBD1 (5 bases). V was pared by 2 bases and J by 8 bases, with 12 bases between. Germline lookup yields CDR1 MDHEN and CDR2 SYDVKM. The CDR3 length is 14 residues. The CDR3 region is CASSLGRAREKLFF. The CDR3 DNA reads as TGTGCCAGCAGTTTAGGCAGGGCGCGAGAAAAACTGTTTTTT.

The V gene is TRBV6-6, the J gene TRBJ2-3, with 7 nucleotides matching TRBD1. Germline V gives CDR1 MNHNY, CDR2 SVGAGI (reference sequence). There are 13 residues in the CDR3. The junction had 8 bases not matched to a gene; V was cut back by 8 bases and J by 6 bases. CDR3 amino acids: CASGDRVKDTQYF. The CDR3 DNA is TGTGCCAGCGGCGACAGGGTTAAGGATACGCAGTATTTT.

This rearrangement joins TRBV7-8 to TRBJ1-4; TRBD1 might be the D (5 bases). CDR1 is SGHVS and CDR2 is FQNEAQ in the germline V gene. The CDR3 is 14 residues long. Trimming left V 7 bases short and J 0 bases short, with 9 bases between. The chain's CDR3 is CASTQEATNEKLFF. As DNA, the CDR3 is TGTGCCAGCACACAGGAAGCAACTAATGAAAAACTGTTTTTT.

The chain has TRBV24-1 and TRBJ1-4; the D gene is possibly TRBD1 (6 bases). Germline loops: CDR1 KGHDR, CDR2 SFDVKD. There are 15 residues in the CDR3. Trimming cost V 4 bases and J 8 bases, with 16 bases left between them. As DNA, the CDR3 is TGTGCCACCAGTGACTACGACAGGCGGCGGGAAAAACTGTTTTTT. This translates into CATSDYDRRREKLFF.

The CDR3 reads CALGQGLDGYTF. The CDR3 DNA reads as TGTGCCCTAGGACAGGGGTTGGATGGCTACACCTTC. The chain employs TRBV30 and TRBJ1-2; 9 nucleotides line up with TRBD1. Germline lookup yields CDR1 GTSNPN and CDR2 SVGIG (reference sequence). The CDR3 is made up of 12 amino acids. Trimming removed 8 bases from V and 6 bases from J; junction bases left unmatched: 7. Complete variable domain (other parts from reference TRBV30 and TRBJ1-2): SQTIHQWPATLVQPVGSPLSLECTVEGTSNPNLYWYRQAAGRGLQLLFYSVGIGQISSEVPQNLSASRPQDRQFILSSKKLLLSDSGFYLCALGQGLDGYTFGSGTRLTVV.

This clone showed up just once. This chain uses TRBV5-1 with TRBJ2-3, with 9 nucleotides matching TRBD2. Germline assignment: CDR1 SGHRS and CDR2 YFSETQ. There are 17 residues in the CDR3. V was pared by 0 bases and J by 3 bases, with 8 bases of the junction left unmatched. CDR3 in amino acids: CASSLGGGGARTDTQYF. The CDR3 nucleotides read TGCGCCAGCAGCTTGGGTGGCGGGGGGGCCCGAACAGATACGCAGTATTTT.

The genes are TRBV5-6 and TRBJ1-2; D unresolved. The CDR3 length is 15 residues. Germline assignment: CDR1 SGHDT and CDR2 YYEEEE. V lost 2 bases to trimming and J lost 2 bases, with 13 bases between them. The CDR3 nucleotides read TGTGCCAGCAGCTTTGTGTCTGGGCGAAACTATGGCTACACCTTC. As protein: CASSFVSGRNYGYTF.

This rearrangement joins TRBV28 to TRBJ1-2; D is uncertain. Germline V gene sequence: CDR1 MDHEN, CDR2 SYDVKM. V dropped 6 bases and J dropped 4 bases, with 18 bases sitting between them. This CDR3 is 15 amino acids long. The CDR3 loop is CASSLPLPSLYGYTF. CDR3 DNA sequence: TGTGCCAGCAGCCTCCCCCTCCCTAGTCTCTATGGCTACACCTTC.

The chain employs TRBV24-1 and TRBJ1-4; 9 bases are shared with TRBD1. The CDR3 is made up of 15 amino acids. Trimming took 3 bases from V and 8 from J; bases not matched to a gene: 6. Looked up from germline, CDR1 is KGHDR and CDR2 is SFDVKD. This CDR3 is CATSDPRQGEEKLFF. The CDR3, as DNA: TGTGCCACCAGTGATCCGCGACAGGGGGAAGAAAAACTGTTTTTT.

The chain uses TRBV7-8 and TRBJ2-7; TRBD1 might be the D (6 bases). CDR3 size: 14 residues. In germline, CDR1 is SGHVS, CDR2 FQNEAQ. With 0 bases removed from V and 3 bases from J, the gap between germline ends came to 9 bases. In nucleotides, the CDR3 is TGTGCCAGCAGCTTAGCGATGACAGGCTACGAGCAGTACTTC. This encodes CASSLAMTGYEQYF.

The V and J genes are TRBV5-1 and TRBJ1-4; D perhaps matches TRBD1 (5 bases). Germline V gives CDR1 SGHRS, CDR2 YFSETQ. V lost 4 bases to trimming and J lost 7 bases, with 11 bases between them. The CDR3 covers 13 residues. The CDR3, as DNA: TGCGCCAGCAGCGATGGGGGGAGTGAAAAACTGTTTTTT. This codes for CASSDGGSEKLFF.

The chain carries TRBV14 and TRBJ1-1; D remains unclear. The CDR3 is 14 amino acids. Germline loops: CDR1 SGHDN, CDR2 FVKESK. V was cut by 2 bases and J by 0 bases, with 7 bases left in between. The CDR3 protein is CASSQWPLNTEAFF. The CDR3 bases are TGTGCCAGCAGCCAATGGCCGTTGAACACTGAAGCTTTCTTT.

The chain combines TRBV30 with TRBJ1-1; weak D call: TRBD1 (5 bases). The length of the CDR3 is 13 residues. The V gene's germline CDR1 is GTSNPN and CDR2 SVGIG (reference sequence). V lost 5 bases and J lost 5, with 15 bases in between. The DNA for the CDR3 is TGTGCCTGGGGGAAAGGAGGGGAAACTGAAGCTTTCTTT. Protein: CAWGKGGETEAFF.

The V call is TRBV19, the J call TRBJ1-6; tentative D call: TRBD1 (5 bases). V lost 9 bases, J lost 8 bases, and 14 bases lay in between. Germline CDR1 LNHDA, CDR2 SQIVND (reference sequence). This CDR3 is built from 13 residues. In DNA, the CDR3 is TGTGCCAGCTCTCGACGGGACTATTCACCCCTCCACTTT. This translates into CASSRRDYSPLHF. Using reference TRBV19 and TRBJ1-6 for the parts outside the CDR3, the full variable domain is DGGITQSPKYLFRKEGQNVTLSCEQNLNHDAMYWYRQDPGQGLRLIYYSQIVNDFQKGDIAEGYSVSREKKESFPLTVTSAQKNPTAFYLCASSRRDYSPLHFGNGTRLTVT.